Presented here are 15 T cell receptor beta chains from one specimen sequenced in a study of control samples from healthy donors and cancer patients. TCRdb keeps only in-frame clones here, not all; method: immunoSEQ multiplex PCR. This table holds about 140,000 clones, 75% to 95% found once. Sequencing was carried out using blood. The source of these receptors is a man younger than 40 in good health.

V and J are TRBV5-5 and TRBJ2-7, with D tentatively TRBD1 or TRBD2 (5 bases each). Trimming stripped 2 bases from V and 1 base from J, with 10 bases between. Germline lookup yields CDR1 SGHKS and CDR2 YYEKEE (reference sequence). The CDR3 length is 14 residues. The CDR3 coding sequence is TGTGCCAGCAGCTTCCGGGACGGATCCTACGAGCAGTACTTC. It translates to CASSFRDGSYEQYF.

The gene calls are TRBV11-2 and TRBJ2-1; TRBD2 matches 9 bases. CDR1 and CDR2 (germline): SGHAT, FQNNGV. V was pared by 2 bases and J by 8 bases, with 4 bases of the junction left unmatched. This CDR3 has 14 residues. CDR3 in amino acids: CASSLLAGGDEQFF. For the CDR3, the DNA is TGTGCCAGCAGCTTACTGGCGGGGGGGGATGAGCAGTTCTTC.

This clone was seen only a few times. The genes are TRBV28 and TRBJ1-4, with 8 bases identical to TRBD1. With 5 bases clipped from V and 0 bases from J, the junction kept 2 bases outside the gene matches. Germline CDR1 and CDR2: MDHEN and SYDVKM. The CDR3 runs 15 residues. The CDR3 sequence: CASSPQGATNEKLFF. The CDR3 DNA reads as TGTGCCAGCAGTCCACAGGGGGCAACTAATGAAAAACTGTTTTTT.

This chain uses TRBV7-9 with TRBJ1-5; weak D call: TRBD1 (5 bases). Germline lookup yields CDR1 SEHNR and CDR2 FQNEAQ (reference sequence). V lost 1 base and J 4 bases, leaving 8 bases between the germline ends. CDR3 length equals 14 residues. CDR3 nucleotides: TGTGCCAGCAGCTTAGGACAGACTAATCAGCCCCAGCATTTT. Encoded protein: CASSLGQTNQPQHF.

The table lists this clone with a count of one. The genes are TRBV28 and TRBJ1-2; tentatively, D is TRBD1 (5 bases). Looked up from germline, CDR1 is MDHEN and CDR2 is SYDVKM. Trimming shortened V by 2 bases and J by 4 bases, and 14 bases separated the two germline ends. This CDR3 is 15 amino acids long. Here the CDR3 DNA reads TGTGCCAGCAGTTTACCAGGCGGGACCCTCTATGGCTACACCTTC. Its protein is CASSLPGGTLYGYTF.

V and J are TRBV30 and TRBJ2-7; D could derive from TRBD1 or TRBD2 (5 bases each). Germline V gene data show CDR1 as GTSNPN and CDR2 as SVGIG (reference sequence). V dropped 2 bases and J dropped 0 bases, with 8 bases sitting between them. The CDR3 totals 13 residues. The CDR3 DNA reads TGTGCCTGGAGTTCAGGGAGCTCCTACGAGCAGTACTTC. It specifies CAWSSGSSYEQYF. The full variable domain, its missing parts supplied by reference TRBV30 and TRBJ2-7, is SQTIHQWPATLVQPVGSPLSLECTVEGTSNPNLYWYRQAAGRGLQLLFYSVGIGQISSEVPQNLSASRPQDRQFILSSKKLLLSDSGFYLCAWSSGSSYEQYFGPGTRLTVT.

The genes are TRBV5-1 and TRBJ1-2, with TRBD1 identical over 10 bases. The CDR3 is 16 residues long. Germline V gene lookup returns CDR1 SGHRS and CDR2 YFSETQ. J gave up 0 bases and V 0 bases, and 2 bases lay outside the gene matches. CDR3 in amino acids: CASSLGGQGANYGYTF. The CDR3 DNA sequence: TGCGCCAGCAGCTTGGGAGGACAGGGGGCTAACTATGGCTACACCTTC.

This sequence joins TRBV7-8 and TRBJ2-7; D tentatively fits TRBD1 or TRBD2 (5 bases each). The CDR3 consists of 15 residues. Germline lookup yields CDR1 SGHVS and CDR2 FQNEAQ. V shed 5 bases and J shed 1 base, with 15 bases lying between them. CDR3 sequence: CASSRGREGSYEQYF. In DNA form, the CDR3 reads TGTGCCAGCAGCCGGGGCCGGGAAGGATCCTACGAGCAGTACTTC. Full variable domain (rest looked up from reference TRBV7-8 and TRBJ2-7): GAGVSQSPRYKVAKRGQDVALRCDPISGHVSLFWYQQALGQGPEFLTYFQNEAQLDKSGLPSDRFFAERPEGSVSTLKIQRTQQEDSAVYLCASSRGREGSYEQYFGPGTRLTVT.

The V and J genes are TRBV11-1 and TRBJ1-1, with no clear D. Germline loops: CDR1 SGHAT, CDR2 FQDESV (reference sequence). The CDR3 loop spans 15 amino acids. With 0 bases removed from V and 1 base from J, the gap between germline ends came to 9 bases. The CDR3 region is CASSLAGPRNTEAFF. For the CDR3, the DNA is TGTGCCAGCAGCTTAGCTGGTCCCAGGAACACTGAAGCTTTCTTT.

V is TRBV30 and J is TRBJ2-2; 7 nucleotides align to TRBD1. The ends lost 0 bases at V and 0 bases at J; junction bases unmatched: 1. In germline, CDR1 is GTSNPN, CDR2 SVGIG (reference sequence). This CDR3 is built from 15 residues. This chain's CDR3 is CAWSVGTANTGELFF. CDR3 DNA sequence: TGTGCCTGGAGTGTAGGGACAGCGAACACCGGGGAGCTGTTTTTT.

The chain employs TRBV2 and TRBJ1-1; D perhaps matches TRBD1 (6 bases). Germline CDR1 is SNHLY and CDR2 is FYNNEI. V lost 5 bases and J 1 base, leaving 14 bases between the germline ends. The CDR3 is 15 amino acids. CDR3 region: CASSSLLDRNTEAFF. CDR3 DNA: TGTGCCAGCAGTTCCCTGTTGGACAGGAACACTGAAGCTTTCTTT.

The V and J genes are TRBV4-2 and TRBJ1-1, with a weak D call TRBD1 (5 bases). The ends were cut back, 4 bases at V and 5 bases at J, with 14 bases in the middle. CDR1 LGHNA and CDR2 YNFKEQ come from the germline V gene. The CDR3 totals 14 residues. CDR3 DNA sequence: TGTGCCAGCAGCCTCGCGTCGGGGGGGACTGAAGCTTTCTTT. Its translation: CASSLASGGTEAFF.

The CDR3 DNA follows: TGTGCCAGCAGCGTAGATGTGGGGGTCTCCTACGAGCAGTACTTC. Its translation: CASSVDVGVSYEQYF. V and J are TRBV9 and TRBJ2-7, with D perhaps TRBD1 or TRBD2 (5 bases each). Germline loops: CDR1 SGDLS, CDR2 YYNGEE. This CDR3 has 15 residues. Deletions cut 0 bases from V and 0 bases from J, with 10 bases between. Based on the CDR3 plus reference TRBV9 and TRBJ2-7, the full variable domain is DSGVTQTPKHLITATGQRVTLRCSPRSGDLSVYWYQQSLDQGLQFLIQYYNGEERAKGNILERFSAQQFPDLHSELNLSSLELGDSALYFCASSVDVGVSYEQYFGPGTRLTVT.

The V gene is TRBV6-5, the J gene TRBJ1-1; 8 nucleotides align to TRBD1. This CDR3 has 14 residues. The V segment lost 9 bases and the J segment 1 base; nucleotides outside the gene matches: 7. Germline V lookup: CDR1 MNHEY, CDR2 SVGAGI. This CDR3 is CASYRGMANTEAFF. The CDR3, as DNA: TGTGCCAGTTACAGGGGGATGGCGAACACTGAAGCTTTCTTT.

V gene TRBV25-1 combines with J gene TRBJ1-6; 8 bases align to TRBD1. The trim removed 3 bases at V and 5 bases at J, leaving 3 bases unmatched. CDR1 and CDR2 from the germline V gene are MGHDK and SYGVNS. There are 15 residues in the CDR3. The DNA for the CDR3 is TGTGCCAGCAGTGATCTGGACAGGGATAATTCACCCCTCCACTTT. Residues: CASSDLDRDNSPLHF.